This T cell receptor (beta chain) was identified in a study of blood T cells in healthy people across ages. Whole-study context: Per two T cells, template switching captured roughly one barcoded beta molecule.

A second roughly 7 to 11 cycle PCR used barcoded and J-beta primers. A single record per CDR3 protein comes from TCRdb applying MiXCR to the 5' RACE reads. The data contain some 1.5 million distinct CDR3 sequences, roughly 43% of them seen just once; the ten biggest clones take up about 4%. The draw of peripheral blood yielded around 10 milliliters from each donor. The CDR3 consists of 13 residues. The V gene lost 4 bases and the J gene lost 6 bases, with 11 bases spanning the gap. In regard to this clonotype: What it recognizes is unknown. This may be a read error: a much more frequent sequence differs by one nucleotide.

Findings of the study overall: With age, beta diversity per million T cells declined roughly linearly, significantly by over 35. As naive T cell percentage varied, TCR beta diversity correlated strongly with it.

The receptor comes from a woman between 18 and 29 years old in good health. V is TRBV12-3 or TRBV12-4 and J is TRBJ2-3, with D possibly matching TRBD1 (5 bases). Sequenced material: blood. The CDR3 is CASSWGRLDTQYF. The CDR3 bases are TGTGCCAGCAGTTGGGGCAGGTTGGATACGCAGTATTTT.